These 3 T cell receptor beta chains were all obtained from the same sample, sequenced in a study of cytomegalovirus exposure and HLA in healthy donors. PCR used 60 Vbeta primers and 13 Jbeta primers. Only in-frame clones appear in the TCRdb table, and some are missing; sequencing was by immunoSEQ multiplex PCR. The sample gives about 100,000 clones, less than 80% of which show up once; 3.1% is in the top ten. Sequencing was carried out using PBMCs. These receptors all stem from a woman in her thirties or forties in good health and CMV-seronegative.

The CDR3 here is CAWSQGYESYEQYF. CDR3 coding DNA: TGTGCCTGGAGCCAGGGTTATGAGTCCTACGAGCAGTACTTC. The V call is TRBV30, the J call TRBJ2-7; D might be TRBD1 (5 bases). In germline, CDR1 is GTSNPN, CDR2 SVGIG (reference sequence). V lost 3 bases and J lost 1, with 13 bases in between. This CDR3 has 14 amino acids.

The chain couples TRBV29-1 to TRBJ1-2; D is possibly TRBD1 (5 bases). CDR3 size: 12 residues. Germline values: CDR1 SQVTM, CDR2 ANQGSEA. V lost 7 bases and J 2 bases, leaving 11 bases between the germline ends. CDR3 residues: CSANTGNYGYTF. The DNA for the CDR3 is TGCAGCGCCAATACAGGAAACTATGGCTACACCTTC. The entire variable domain, with the rest obtained from reference TRBV29-1 and TRBJ1-2, is as follows: SAVISQKPSRDICQRGTSLTIQCQVDSQVTMMFWYRQQPGQSLTLIATANQGSEATYESGFVIDKFPISRPNLTFSTLTVSNMSPEDSSIYLCSANTGNYGYTFGSGTRLTVV.

This rearrangement joins TRBV27 to TRBJ2-1; possible D gene TRBD2, 5 bases. This CDR3 contains 14 residues. The germline CDR1 and CDR2 sequences are MNHEY and SMNVEV (reference sequence). Trimming cost V 5 bases and J 3 bases, with 11 bases left between them. CDR3: CASSPSAGYNEQFF. For the CDR3, the DNA is TGTGCCAGCAGTCCGTCGGCGGGCTACAATGAGCAGTTCTTC.